A single T cell receptor (beta chain) is shown here with its context. Its cognate antigen is unknown. The sample's treatment: roughly 11-day PBMC culture with coronavirus spike peptide pools or control peptides (ViraFEST assay). One should note that the unexposed donor's CD4+ T cells were collected before the COVID-19 pandemic (2011-2018). Using peptide pools, antigen-specific T cells were expanded in ViraFEST before TCRs were sequenced. Culture of 1.5 million to 2.5 million PBMCs per well took place with approximately 10 IU/ml IL-2 and 8.5 to 10 ug/ml peptide pools. The germline CDR1 and CDR2 sequences are LNHDA and SQIVND (reference sequence). This CDR3 has 16 amino acids. Deletions cut 4 bases from V and 0 bases from J, with 13 bases between. An Oncomine TCR Beta short-read assay was used to sequence the DNA from cultured CD4+ T cells. TCRdb passed the PCR reads through MiXCR, listing each CDR3 protein once. The profile shows 6,000 to 9,500 distinct CDR3 sequences, around half of them singletons.

This sample was taken from a study of vaccination and CD4 T cells after COVID-19. The TCR originated in a human donor in good health. Sequencing was carried out using CD4+ T cells from blood, cultured in vitro. This chain links TRBV19 with TRBJ1-5, with a weak D call TRBD1 (6 bases). CDR3 DNA: TGTGCCAGTAGTAGAGGTCGGACAGATAGCAATCAGCCCCAGCATTTT. Protein product: CASSRGRTDSNQPQHF.